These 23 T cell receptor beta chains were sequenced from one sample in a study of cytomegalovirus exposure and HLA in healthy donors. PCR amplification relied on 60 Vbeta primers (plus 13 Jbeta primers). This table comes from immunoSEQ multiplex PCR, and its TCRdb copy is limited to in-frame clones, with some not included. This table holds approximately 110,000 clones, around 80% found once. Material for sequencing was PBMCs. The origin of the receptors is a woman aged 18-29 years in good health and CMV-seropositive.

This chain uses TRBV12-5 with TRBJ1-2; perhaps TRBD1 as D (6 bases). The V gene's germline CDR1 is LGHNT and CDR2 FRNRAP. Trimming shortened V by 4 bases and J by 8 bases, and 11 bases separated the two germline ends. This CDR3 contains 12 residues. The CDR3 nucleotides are TGTGCTAGTGGTTCGGGGGGCCGAGGCTACACCTTC. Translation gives CASGSGGRGYTF.

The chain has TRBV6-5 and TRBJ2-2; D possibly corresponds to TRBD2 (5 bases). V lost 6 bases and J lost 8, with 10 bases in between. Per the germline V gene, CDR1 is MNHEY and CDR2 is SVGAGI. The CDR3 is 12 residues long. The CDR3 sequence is CASSRGSGELFF. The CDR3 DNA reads TGTGCCAGCAGCCGAGGGAGTGGGGAGCTGTTTTTT.

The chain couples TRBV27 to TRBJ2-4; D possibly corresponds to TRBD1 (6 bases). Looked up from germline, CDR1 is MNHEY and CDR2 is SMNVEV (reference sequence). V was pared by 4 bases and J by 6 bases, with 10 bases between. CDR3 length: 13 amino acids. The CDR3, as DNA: TGTGCCAGCAGTTCCTCGGACAGAAACATTCAGTACTTC. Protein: CASSSSDRNIQYF.

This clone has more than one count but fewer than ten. CDR3 sequence (DNA): TGTGCCAGCAGTGCGGGACTAGCCAAAAACATTCAGTACTTC. This gives the protein CASSAGLAKNIQYF. The chain combines TRBV6-1 with TRBJ2-4; tentative D call: TRBD2 (6 bases). Between the trimmed V and J ends, which lost 4 bases and 0 bases, there was a span of 7 bases. In germline, CDR1 is MNHNS, CDR2 SASEGT. This CDR3 spans 14 amino acids.

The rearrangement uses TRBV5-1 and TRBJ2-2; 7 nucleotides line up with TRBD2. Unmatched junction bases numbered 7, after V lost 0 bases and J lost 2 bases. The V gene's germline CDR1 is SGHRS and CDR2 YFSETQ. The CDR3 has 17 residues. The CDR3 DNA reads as TGCGCCAGCAGCTTGGGGTCGACGGGAGGAAACACCGGGGAGCTGTTTTTT. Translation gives CASSLGSTGGNTGELFF.

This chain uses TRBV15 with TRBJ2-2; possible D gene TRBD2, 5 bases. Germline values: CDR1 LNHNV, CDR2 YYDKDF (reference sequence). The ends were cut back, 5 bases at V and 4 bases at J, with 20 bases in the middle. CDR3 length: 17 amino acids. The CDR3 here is CATSPITYIRGTGELFF. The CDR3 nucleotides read TGTGCCACCAGCCCCATTACATATATCCGGGGCACCGGGGAGCTGTTTTTT.

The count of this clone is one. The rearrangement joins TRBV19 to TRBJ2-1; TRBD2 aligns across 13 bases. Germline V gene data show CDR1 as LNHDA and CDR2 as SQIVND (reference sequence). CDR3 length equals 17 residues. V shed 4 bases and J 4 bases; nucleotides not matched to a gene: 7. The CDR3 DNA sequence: TGTGCCAGTAGTACGGGACTAGCGGGGAGAGAATACAATGAGCAGTTCTTC. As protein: CASSTGLAGREYNEQFF.

As DNA, the CDR3 is TGCGCCAGCAGCAGCTGGACAGGGGACAACGAGCAGTACTTC. Residues: CASSSWTGDNEQYF. The chain links TRBV5-1 to TRBJ2-7, with 9 bases that match TRBD1. CDR3 length: 14 amino acids. The germline gives CDR1 SGHRS, CDR2 YFSETQ. V lost 4 bases, J lost 5 bases, and 7 bases stayed unmatched.

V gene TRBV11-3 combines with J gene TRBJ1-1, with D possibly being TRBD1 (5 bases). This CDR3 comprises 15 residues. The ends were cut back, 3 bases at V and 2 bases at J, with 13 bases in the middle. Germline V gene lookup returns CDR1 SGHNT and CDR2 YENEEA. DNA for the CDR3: TGTGCCAGCAGCTTGTCCTGGACACCTAACACTGAAGCTTTCTTT. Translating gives CASSLSWTPNTEAFF. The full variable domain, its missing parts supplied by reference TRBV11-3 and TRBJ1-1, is EAGVVQSPRYKIIEKKQPVAFWCNPISGHNTLYWYLQNLGQGPELLIRYENEEAVDDSQLPKDRFSAERLKGVDSTLKIQPAELGDSAVYLCASSLSWTPNTEAFFGQGTRLTVV.

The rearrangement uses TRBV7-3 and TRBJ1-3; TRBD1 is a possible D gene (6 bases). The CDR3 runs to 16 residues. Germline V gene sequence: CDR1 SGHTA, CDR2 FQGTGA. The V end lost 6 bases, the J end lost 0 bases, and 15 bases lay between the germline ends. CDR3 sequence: CASSQGGHLSGNTIYF. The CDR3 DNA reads TGTGCCAGCAGTCAAGGGGGACATCTCTCTGGAAACACCATATATTTT. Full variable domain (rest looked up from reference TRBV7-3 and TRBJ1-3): GAGVSQTPSNKVTEKGKYVELRCDPISGHTALYWYRQSLGQGPEFLIYFQGTGAADDSGLPNDRFFAVRPEGSVSTLKIQRTERGDSAVYLCASSQGGHLSGNTIYFGEGSWLTVV.

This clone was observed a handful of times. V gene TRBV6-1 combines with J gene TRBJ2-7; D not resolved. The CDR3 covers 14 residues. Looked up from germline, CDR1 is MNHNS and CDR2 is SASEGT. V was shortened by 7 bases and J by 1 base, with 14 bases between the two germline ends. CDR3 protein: CASTFFPGSYEQYF. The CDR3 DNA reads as TGTGCCAGCACCTTTTTCCCCGGTTCCTACGAGCAGTACTTC.

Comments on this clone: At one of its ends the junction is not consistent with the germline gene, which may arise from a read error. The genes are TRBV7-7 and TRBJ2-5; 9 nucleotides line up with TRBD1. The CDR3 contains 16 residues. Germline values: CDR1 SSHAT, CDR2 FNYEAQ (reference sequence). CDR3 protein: CASSLGGQGVGETQYF. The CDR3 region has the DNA TGTGCTAGCAGCTTAGGGGGACAGGGTGTGGGAGAGACCCAGTACTTC. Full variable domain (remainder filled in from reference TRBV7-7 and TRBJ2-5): GAGVSQSPRYKVTKRGQDVTLRCDPISSHATLYWYQQALGQGPEFLTYFNYEAQPDKSGLPSDRFSAERPEGSISTLTIQRTEQRDSAMYRCASSLGGQGVGETQYFGPGTRLLVL.

The CDR3 DNA reads TGCGCCAGCAGCCACCCGAAGGGACAGGGTAATTCACCCCTCCACTTT. It translates to CASSHPKGQGNSPLHF. The chain has TRBV4-1 and TRBJ1-6; 9 nucleotides line up with TRBD1. Germline values: CDR1 MGHRA, CDR2 YSYEKL. V gave up 3 bases and J gave up 6 bases; unmatched junction bases: 6. The CDR3 extends over 16 amino acids.

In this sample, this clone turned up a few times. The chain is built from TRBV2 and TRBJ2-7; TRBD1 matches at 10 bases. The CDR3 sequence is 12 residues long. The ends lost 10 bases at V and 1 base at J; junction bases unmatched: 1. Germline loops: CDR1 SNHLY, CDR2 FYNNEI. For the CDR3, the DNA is TGTGCCACGGACAGGGGGTCCTACGAGCAGTACTTC. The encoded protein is CATDRGSYEQYF.

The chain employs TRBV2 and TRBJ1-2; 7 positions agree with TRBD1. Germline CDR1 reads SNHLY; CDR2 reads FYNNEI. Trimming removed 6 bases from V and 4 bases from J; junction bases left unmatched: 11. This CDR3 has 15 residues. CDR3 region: CASRVTGVWPYGYTF. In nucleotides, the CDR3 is TGTGCCAGCAGGGTTACAGGGGTTTGGCCCTATGGCTACACCTTC.

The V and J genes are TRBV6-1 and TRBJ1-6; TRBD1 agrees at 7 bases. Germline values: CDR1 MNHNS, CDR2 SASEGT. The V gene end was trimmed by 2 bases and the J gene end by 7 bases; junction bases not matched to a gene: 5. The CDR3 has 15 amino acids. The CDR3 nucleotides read TGTGCCAGCAGTGAAACCCAGGGGGTGAATTCACCCCTCCACTTT. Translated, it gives CASSETQGVNSPLHF.

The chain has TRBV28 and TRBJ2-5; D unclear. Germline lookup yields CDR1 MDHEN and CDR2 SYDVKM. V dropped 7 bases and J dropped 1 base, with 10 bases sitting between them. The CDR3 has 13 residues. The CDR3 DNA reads TGTGCCAGCATCCTGCCAGGCCAAGAGACCCAGTACTTC. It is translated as CASILPGQETQYF.

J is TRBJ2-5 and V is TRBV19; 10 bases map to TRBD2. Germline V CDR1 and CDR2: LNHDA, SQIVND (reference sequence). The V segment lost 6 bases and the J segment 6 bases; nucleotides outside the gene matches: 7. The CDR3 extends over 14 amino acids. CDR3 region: CASRSGTSVQTQYF. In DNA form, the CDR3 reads TGTGCCAGTAGATCCGGGACTAGCGTGCAGACCCAGTACTTC.

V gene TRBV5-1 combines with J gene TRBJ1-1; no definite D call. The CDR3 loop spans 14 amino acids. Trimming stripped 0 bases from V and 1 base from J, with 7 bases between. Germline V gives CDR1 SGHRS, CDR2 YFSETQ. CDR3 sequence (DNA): TGCGCCAGCAGCTTGGCGCACAAGAACACTGAAGCTTTCTTT. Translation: CASSLAHKNTEAFF.

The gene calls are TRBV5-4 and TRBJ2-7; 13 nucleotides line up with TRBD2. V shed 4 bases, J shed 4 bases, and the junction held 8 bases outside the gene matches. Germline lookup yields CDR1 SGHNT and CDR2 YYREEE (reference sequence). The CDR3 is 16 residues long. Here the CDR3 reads CASSPRTSGSYYEQYF. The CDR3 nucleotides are TGTGCCAGCAGCCCTCGGACTAGCGGGAGTTATTACGAGCAGTACTTC.

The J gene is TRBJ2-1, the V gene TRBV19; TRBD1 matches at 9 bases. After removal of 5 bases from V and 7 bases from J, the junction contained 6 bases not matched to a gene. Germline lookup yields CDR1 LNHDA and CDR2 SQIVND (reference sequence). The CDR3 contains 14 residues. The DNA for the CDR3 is TGTGCCAGTAGTCCGTCGACAGGGGGGAATGAGCAGTTCTTC. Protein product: CASSPSTGGNEQFF.

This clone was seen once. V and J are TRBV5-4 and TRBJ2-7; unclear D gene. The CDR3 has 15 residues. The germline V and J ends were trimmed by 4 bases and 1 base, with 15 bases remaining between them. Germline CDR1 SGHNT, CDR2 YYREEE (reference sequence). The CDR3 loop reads CASSPDSQVSYEQYF. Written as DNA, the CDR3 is TGTGCCAGCAGCCCGGATTCCCAGGTTTCCTACGAGCAGTACTTC.

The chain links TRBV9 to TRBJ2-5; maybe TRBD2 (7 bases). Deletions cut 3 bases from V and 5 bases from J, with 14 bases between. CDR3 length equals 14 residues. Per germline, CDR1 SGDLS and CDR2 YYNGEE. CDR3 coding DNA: TGTGCCAGCAGCGAGGGGGGAGGGTGGGAGACCCAGTACTTC. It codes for CASSEGGGWETQYF.